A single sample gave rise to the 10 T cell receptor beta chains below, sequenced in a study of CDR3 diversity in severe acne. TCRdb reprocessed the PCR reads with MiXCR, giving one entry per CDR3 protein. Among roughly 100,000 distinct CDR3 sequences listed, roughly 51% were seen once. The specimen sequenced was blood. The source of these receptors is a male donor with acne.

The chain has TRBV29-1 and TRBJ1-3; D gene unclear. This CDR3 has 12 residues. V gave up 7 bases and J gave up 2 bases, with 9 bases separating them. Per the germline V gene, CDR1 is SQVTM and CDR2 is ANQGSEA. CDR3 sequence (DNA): TGCAGCGGATGGGAGGCTGGAAACACCATATATTTT. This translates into CSGWEAGNTIYF.

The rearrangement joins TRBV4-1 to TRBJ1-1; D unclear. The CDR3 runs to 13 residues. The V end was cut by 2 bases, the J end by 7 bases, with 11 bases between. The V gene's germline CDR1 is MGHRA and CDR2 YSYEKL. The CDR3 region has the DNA TGCGCCAGCAGCCAACTGTGGAGCCTTGAAGCTTTCTTT. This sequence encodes CASSQLWSLEAFF.

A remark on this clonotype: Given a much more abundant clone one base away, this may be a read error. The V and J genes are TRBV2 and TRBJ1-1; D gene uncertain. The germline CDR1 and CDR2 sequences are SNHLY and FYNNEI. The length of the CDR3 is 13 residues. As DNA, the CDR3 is TGTGCCAGCAGTGAGTTGGTAAACACTGAAGCTTACTTT. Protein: CASSELVNTEAYF.

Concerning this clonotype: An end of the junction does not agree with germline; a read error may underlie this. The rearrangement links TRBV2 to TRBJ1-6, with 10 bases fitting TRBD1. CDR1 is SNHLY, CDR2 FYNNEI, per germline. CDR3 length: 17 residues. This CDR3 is CASGETGGWSYNPPLHF. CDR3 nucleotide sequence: TGTGCCAGCGGGGAGACAGGGGGCTGGTCCTATAATCCACCCCTCCACTTT. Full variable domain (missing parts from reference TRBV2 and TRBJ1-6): EPEVTQTPSHQVTQMGQEVILRCVPISNHLYFYWYRQILGQKVEFLVSFYNNEISEKSEIFDDQFSVERPDGSNFTLKIRSTKLEDSAMYFCASGETGGWSYNPPLHFGNGTRLTVT.

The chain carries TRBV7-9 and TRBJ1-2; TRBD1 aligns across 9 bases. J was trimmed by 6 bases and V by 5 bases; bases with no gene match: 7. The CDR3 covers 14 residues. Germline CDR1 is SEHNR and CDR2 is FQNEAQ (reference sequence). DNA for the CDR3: TGTGCCAGCAGCCAAGGACAGGGGTCCCATGGCTACACCTTC. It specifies CASSQGQGSHGYTF.

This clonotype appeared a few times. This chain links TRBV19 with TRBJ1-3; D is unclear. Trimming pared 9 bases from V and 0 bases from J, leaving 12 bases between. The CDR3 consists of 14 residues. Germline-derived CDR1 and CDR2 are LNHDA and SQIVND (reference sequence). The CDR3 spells CASVTGSSGNTIYF. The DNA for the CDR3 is TGTGCCAGCGTCACTGGGAGCTCTGGAAACACCATATATTTT.

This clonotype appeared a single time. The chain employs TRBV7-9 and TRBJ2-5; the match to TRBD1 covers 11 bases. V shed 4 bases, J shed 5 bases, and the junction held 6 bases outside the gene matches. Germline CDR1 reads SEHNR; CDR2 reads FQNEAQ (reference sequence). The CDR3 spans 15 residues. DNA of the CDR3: TGTGCCAGCAGCTACGGACAGGGGGCCTGGGAGACCCAGTACTTC. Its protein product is CASSYGQGAWETQYF.

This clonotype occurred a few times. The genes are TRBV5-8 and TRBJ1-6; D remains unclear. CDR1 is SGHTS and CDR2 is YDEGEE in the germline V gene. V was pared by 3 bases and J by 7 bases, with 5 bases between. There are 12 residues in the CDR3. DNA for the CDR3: TGTGCCAGCAGCTCCGCCAATTCACCCCTCCACTTT. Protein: CASSSANSPLHF.

In nucleotides, the CDR3 is TGTGCCAGCAGGAAGGGGACCACCCGTCAAGAGACCCAGTACTTC. It codes for CASRKGTTRQETQYF. This chain uses TRBV2 with TRBJ2-5; perhaps D is TRBD1 or TRBD2 (5 bases each). Between the trimmed V and J ends, which lost 6 bases and 2 bases, there was a span of 16 bases. Germline CDR1 reads SNHLY; CDR2 reads FYNNEI. This CDR3 contains 15 residues. Variable domain in full (rest from reference TRBV2 and TRBJ2-5): EPEVTQTPSHQVTQMGQEVILRCVPISNHLYFYWYRQILGQKVEFLVSFYNNEISEKSEIFDDQFSVERPDGSNFTLKIRSTKLEDSAMYFCASRKGTTRQETQYFGPGTRLLVL.

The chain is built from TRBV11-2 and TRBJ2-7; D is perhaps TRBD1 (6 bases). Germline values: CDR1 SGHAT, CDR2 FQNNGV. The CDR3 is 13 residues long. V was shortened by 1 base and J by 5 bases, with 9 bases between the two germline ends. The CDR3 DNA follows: TGTGCCAGCAGCTTAGGGGGGCCCGACGAGCAGTACTTC. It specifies CASSLGGPDEQYF.